This T cell receptor (beta chain) was captured in a study of cytomegalovirus exposure and HLA in healthy donors. Broader study findings: The classifier was said to identify cytomegalovirus status with high specificity and sensitivity.

In regard to this clone: Its antigen is not identified.

The PCR was carried out with 60 Vbeta primers and 13 Jbeta primers. Profiling relied on immunoSEQ multiplex PCR, and the TCRdb table lists in-frame clones only, not all of them. Of around 78,000 clones in the sample, about three quarters were seen once. This cohort consisted of healthy bone marrow donors. The origin of this receptor is a male donor in good health and CMV-seronegative. Sequencing used PBMCs.

The CDR3 is CASSLGQGGPTEAFF. The CDR3 coding sequence is TGTGCCAGCAGCTTAGGACAGGGAGGGCCCACTGAAGCTTTCTTT. The rearrangement uses TRBV13 and TRBJ1-1; possibly TRBD1 for D (6 bases). Per germline, CDR1 PRHDT and CDR2 FYEKMQ (reference sequence). The CDR3 runs to 15 residues. The V end lost 0 bases, the J end lost 4 bases, and 12 bases lay between the germline ends.